Each of the 2 T cell receptor beta chains below was sequenced from the same sample in a study of cytotoxic CD8 clonotypes in ibrutinib-treated CLL. Sequencing was performed with immunoSEQ multiplex PCR; in TCRdb, only in-frame clones are kept and a portion is missing. The sample lists around 310,000 clones, around four fifths occurring once. The source material was PBMCs, sampled before ibrutinib treatment. Every receptor here comes from a human donor with chronic lymphocytic leukemia.

The CDR3 DNA follows: TGTGCCAGCAGCTTATCGACGGGTAAAGCTTTCTTT. Residues: CASSLSTGKAFF. The chain uses TRBV7-6 and TRBJ1-1; D is undetermined. The CDR3 contains 12 residues. From germline, CDR1 is SGHVS and CDR2 FNYEAQ. Trimming stripped 2 bases from V and 9 bases from J, with 10 bases between.

The rearrangement joins TRBV5-6 to TRBJ1-5; TRBD1 matches 8 bases. Per germline, CDR1 SGHDT and CDR2 YYEEEE. CDR3 length: 16 amino acids. V trimming: 4 bases; J trimming: 3 bases; junction bases outside the gene matches: 9. CDR3 bases: TGTGCCAGCAGCAAAGACAGGGGAAGGTACAATCAGCCCCAGCATTTT. It specifies CASSKDRGRYNQPQHF.